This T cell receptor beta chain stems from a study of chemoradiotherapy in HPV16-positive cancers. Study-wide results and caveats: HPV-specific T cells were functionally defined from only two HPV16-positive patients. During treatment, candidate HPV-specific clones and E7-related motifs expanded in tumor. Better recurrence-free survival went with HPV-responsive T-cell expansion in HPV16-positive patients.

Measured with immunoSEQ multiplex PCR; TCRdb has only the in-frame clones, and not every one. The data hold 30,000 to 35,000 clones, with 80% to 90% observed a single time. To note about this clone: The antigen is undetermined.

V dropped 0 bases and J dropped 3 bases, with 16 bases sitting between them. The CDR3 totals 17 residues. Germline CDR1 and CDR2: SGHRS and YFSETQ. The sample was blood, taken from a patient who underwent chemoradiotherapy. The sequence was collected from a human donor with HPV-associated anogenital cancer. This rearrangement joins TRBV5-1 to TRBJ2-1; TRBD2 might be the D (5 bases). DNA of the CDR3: TGCGCCAGCAGCTTGGGAGGGCGGCCGGGAATCTACAATGAGCAGTTCTTC. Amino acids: CASSLGGRPGIYNEQFF.